This T cell receptor beta chain is drawn from a study of blood T cell repertoires in COVID-19. At the level of the study: T cells, B-cell-depleted T cells, or PBMCs supplied cDNA or gDNA.

In the authors' methods: Amplification of reference gene primers provided the estimated nucleated cell counts. Profiled with immunoSEQ multiplex PCR; TCRdb holds only in-frame clones, not every one. Clone size and the V and J calls come from that table; the DNA yielded D and trimming. The table records roughly 220,000 clones, about 85% of them present only once. Sequenced sample: peripheral blood. The clonotype was recovered from a man between 25 and 39 years old with active or convalescent COVID-19.

The CDR3 protein is CASRRTANYGYTF. CDR3 in DNA: TGTGCCAGCAGACGGACAGCTAACTATGGCTACACCTTC. J is TRBJ1-2 and V is TRBV6-5; tentatively, D is TRBD1 (6 bases). The germline gives CDR1 MNHEY, CDR2 SVGAGI. V lost 6 bases to trimming and J lost 0 bases, with 8 bases between them. The CDR3 spans 13 residues.